Following are 7 T cell receptor beta chains from one sample sequenced in a study of T cell clones after liver transplantation. Profiling relied on immunoSEQ multiplex PCR, and the TCRdb table lists in-frame clones only, not all of them. The sample lists about 99,000 clones; 82% were seen once. Specimen: CD4+ T cells from blood, collected before liver transplant. Every receptor here comes from a human donor who received a liver transplant.

This chain joins TRBV15 and TRBJ2-1; D is tentatively TRBD1 or TRBD2 (7 bases each). CDR1 and CDR2 from the germline V gene are LNHNV and YYDKDF (reference sequence). The CDR3 extends over 20 amino acids. Between the trimmed V and J ends, which lost 0 bases and 2 bases, there was a span of 23 bases. The CDR3 DNA sequence: TGTGCCACCAGCAGAGATAGTAGTGGGAGGGGGCAATTTACCTACAATGAGCAGTTCTTC. Encoded protein: CATSRDSSGRGQFTYNEQFF.

The rearrangement links TRBV7-9 to TRBJ1-1, with a possible D match to TRBD1 (6 bases). The CDR3 runs 14 residues. Germline V CDR1 and CDR2: SEHNR, FQNEAQ (reference sequence). The ends were cut back, 3 bases at V and 9 bases at J, with 17 bases in the middle. The CDR3 here is CASSFNRAGEKAFF. The CDR3 DNA reads as TGTGCCAGCAGCTTTAACCGGGCAGGGGAAAAAGCTTTCTTT. The variable domain in full, with the rest retrieved from reference TRBV7-9 and TRBJ1-1, is DTGVSQNPRHKITKRGQNVTFRCDPISEHNRLYWYRQTLGQGPEFLTYFQNEAQLEKSRLLSDRFSAERPKGSFSTLEIQRTEQGDSAMYLCASSFNRAGEKAFFGQGTRLTVV.

This clone was seen just once. V is TRBV27 and J is TRBJ2-3, with D perhaps TRBD2 (7 bases). Germline loops: CDR1 MNHEY, CDR2 SMNVEV (reference sequence). The V end was cut by 2 bases, the J end by 4 bases, with 19 bases between. The CDR3 totals 17 residues. The CDR3 spells CASSLRGAAGAPDTQYF. CDR3 coding DNA: TGTGCCAGCAGTTTACGGGGGGCGGCGGGAGCTCCAGATACGCAGTATTTT.

This sequence joins TRBV6-1 and TRBJ2-1; D is unresolved. This CDR3 is 15 amino acids long. The germline V gene encodes CDR1 MNHNS and CDR2 SASEGT. Trimming removed 4 bases at V and 0 bases at J, with 10 bases between. CDR3 amino acids: CASSGPLSSYNEQFF. For the CDR3, the DNA is TGTGCCAGCAGTGGCCCCTTGAGCTCCTACAATGAGCAGTTCTTC.

The chain links TRBV6-5 to TRBJ2-3, with a weak D call TRBD1 (5 bases). From germline, CDR1 is MNHEY and CDR2 SVGAGI. The CDR3 totals 15 residues. Trimming cost V 2 bases and J 1 base, with 10 bases left between them. The CDR3 DNA sequence: TGTGCCAGCAGTTACCCCTCAGGGCGCACAGATACGCAGTATTTT. It specifies CASSYPSGRTDTQYF.

The chain combines TRBV6-6 with TRBJ2-7; TRBD1 or TRBD2 may be the D gene (6 bases each). CDR3 length: 15 amino acids. CDR1 MNHNY and CDR2 SVGAGI come from the germline V gene (reference sequence). The ends were cut back, 7 bases at V and 0 bases at J, with 16 bases in the middle. The CDR3 DNA follows: TGTGCCAGCACCCGCGGGACACCTAGCTCCTACGAGCAGTACTTC. This gives the protein CASTRGTPSSYEQYF.

This rearrangement joins TRBV18 to TRBJ1-1; D is possibly TRBD1 (5 bases). V was shortened by 3 bases and J by 1 base, with 12 bases between the two germline ends. The CDR3 is 15 residues long. Germline V CDR1 and CDR2: KGHSH, LQKENI. Here the CDR3 DNA reads TGTGCCAGCTCACCGCTGGACCAGGGGAACACTGAAGCTTTCTTT. It yields the protein CASSPLDQGNTEAFF.